This T cell receptor beta chain was sequenced for a study of CD8+ T cells in alopecia areata. Germline loops: CDR1 SGHVS, CDR2 FQNEAQ. V dropped 1 base and J dropped 1 base, with 7 bases sitting between them. The CDR3 is 14 amino acids. Isolated RNA was reverse transcribed into cDNA used as the sequencing template. The table came from immunoSEQ multiplex PCR; TCRdb's copy has only in-frame clones and leaves some out. Counted here are approximately 150,000 clones, around 50% occurring once; the ten biggest clones make up approximately 6.8%. Sequencing input: CD4+ T cells sorted from blood. The chain combines TRBV7-8 with TRBJ1-1; the D gene is possibly TRBD1 (5 bases). This TCR was sampled from a human donor with alopecia areata. The CDR3 DNA reads TGTGCCAGCAGCTTAGGGGGACGGAACACTGAAGCTTTCTTT. This codes for CASSLGGRNTEAFF.